This T cell receptor (beta chain) is from a study of graft-versus-host responses after intestinal transplantation. Study overall: Multivisceral, liver-intestinal, or isolated intestinal grafts went to recipients. Induction using anti-thymocyte globulin, followed by tacrolimus and steroids for two to four years, was given to all recipients.

Germline V gene lookup returns CDR1 MDHEN and CDR2 SYDVKM. Deletions cut 6 bases from V and 2 bases from J, with 16 bases between. The CDR3 runs to 15 residues. With respect to this clone: Its antigen remains unidentified.

Generated by immunoSEQ multiplex PCR, the TCRdb table keeps only in-frame clones and is missing some. Of approximately 24,000 clones listed, roughly 88% are singletons. Study-wide findings and caveats: Within allografts, high graft-versus-host to host-versus-graft clonal ratios were seen among patients with graft-donor T cell macrochimerism. Recipient marrow contained GvH clones, some of which appeared first in ileum or blood.

Material: PBMCs, obtained approximately 450 days after intestinal transplant. This rearrangement joins TRBV28 to TRBJ1-1; weak D call: TRBD1 (5 bases). The receptor was isolated from a human patient who received an intestinal transplant, so some T cells may come from the graft donor. The CDR3 loop is CASRIRTFGNTEAFF. The CDR3 DNA sequence: TGTGCCAGCAGAATCCGGACATTTGGTAACACTGAAGCTTTCTTT.